This T cell receptor beta chain was identified in a study of regulatory T cells in long-lasting Graves disease. At the level of the study: Prior antithyroid drug treatment in newly diagnosed Graves' patients lasted under 3 months. Points from the study as a whole: It was in persistent disease that TRBV28, TRBJ1-2 and TRBJ2-5 were favored.

The authors built TCR beta libraries using iRepertoire HTBI primers and Arm-PCR of CDR3 regions. TCRdb reanalysed the multiplex PCR reads using MiXCR and keeps one entry per CDR3 protein. The repertoire has 200,000 to 250,000 distinct CDR3 sequences, 20% to 25% of them found once; the top ten carry approximately 13%. The time point was: newly diagnosed GD, antithyroid drugs for less than 3 months. PBMC RNA served as the TCR library source. Germline V gives CDR1 LNHDA, CDR2 SQIVND (reference sequence). Unmatched junction bases numbered 9, after V lost 5 bases and J lost 5 bases. This CDR3 is 15 amino acids long. This clonotype was seen ten or more times. Its antigen is unknown.

The chain links TRBV19 to TRBJ2-7; 10 positions agree with TRBD2. The sample was peripheral blood mononuclear cells (PBMCs), taken at new diagnosis, from a patient treated with antithyroid drugs. This TCR was recovered from a female donor with Graves disease. The CDR3 loop reads CASSRPSGSEHEQYF. Written as DNA, the CDR3 is TGTGCCAGTAGTCGACCTAGCGGGAGTGAGCACGAGCAGTACTTC. The whole variable domain, filled in from reference TRBV19 and TRBJ2-7, reads DGGITQSPKYLFRKEGQNVTLSCEQNLNHDAMYWYRQDPGQGLRLIYYSQIVNDFQKGDIAEGYSVSREKKESFPLTVTSAQKNPTAFYLCASSRPSGSEHEQYFGPGTRLTVT.